Shown below are 27 T cell receptor beta chains from a single sample sequenced in a study of cytomegalovirus exposure and HLA in healthy donors (dated by TCRdb to about 2017). Receptor libraries were prepared by the immunoSEQ multiplex PCR assay. For the multiplex PCR, a mixture combining 60 forward primers for TCR Vbeta segments and 13 reverse primers for TCR Jbeta segments was used. As stored in TCRdb, this immuneACCESS dataset retains in-frame rearrangements with V and J assigned. A fraction of the clones does not appear; measured against another copy, unresolved V genes explain less than half of the discrepancy, and the remainder lacks a known reason. The sample yields over 200,000 clones; about 89% were counted once. Around 1% of the sample belongs to the ten largest clones. Sequencing input: PBMCs. The origin of the receptors is a woman younger than 30 in good health and CMV-seronegative.

CDR3 residues: CASSQDWEGSGEQFF. CDR3 in DNA: TGTGCCAGCAGCCAAGATTGGGAGGGGTCGGGTGAGCAGTTCTTC. J is TRBJ2-1 and V is TRBV4-2; 7 bases are a match to TRBD2. V lost 0 bases and J lost 9; bases outside the gene matches: 8. The CDR3 consists of 15 residues. Germline lookup yields CDR1 LGHNA and CDR2 YNFKEQ.

The V call is TRBV30, the J call TRBJ2-5; no clear D gene. V was shortened by 2 bases and J by 2 bases, with 6 bases between the two germline ends. The CDR3 totals 12 residues. CDR1 is GTSNPN, CDR2 SVGIG, per germline (reference sequence). The CDR3: CAWSPGQETQYF. CDR3 coding DNA: TGTGCCTGGAGTCCAGGACAAGAGACCCAGTACTTC.

The chain recombines TRBV4-1 with TRBJ2-7; 8 bases fit TRBD1. Germline assignment: CDR1 MGHRA and CDR2 YSYEKL. V shed 4 bases, J shed 1 base, and the junction held 6 bases outside the gene matches. CDR3 size: 15 residues. The CDR3 is CASSLRQGPSYEQYF. The CDR3 coding sequence is TGCGCCAGCAGCCTAAGACAGGGGCCTTCCTACGAGCAGTACTTC.

Concerning this clone: An end of the junction differs from the germline gene, which may be a read error. This chain's CDR3 is CASSLGGLAAAKNSQYF. The CDR3 DNA is TGTGCCAGCAGCTTAGGGGGACTAGCAGCAGCCAAAAACAGTCAGTACTTC. This chain links TRBV11-2 with TRBJ2-4, with TRBD2 matching 9 bases. The CDR3 contains 17 residues. Germline values: CDR1 SGHAT, CDR2 FQNNGV. Filled out from reference TRBV11-2 and TRBJ2-4, the complete variable domain reads EAGVAQSPRYKIIEKRQSVAFWCNPISGHATLYWYQQILGQGPKLLIQFQNNGVVDDSQLPKDRFSAERLKGVDSTLKIQPAKLEDSAVYLCASSLGGLAAAKNSQYFGAGTRLSVL.

This clone was recorded a few times. The chain uses TRBV5-1 and TRBJ2-7; 12 bases are a match to TRBD2. This CDR3 contains 15 residues. With 3 bases clipped from V and 5 bases from J, the junction kept 6 bases outside the gene matches. Germline CDR1 SGHRS, CDR2 YFSETQ. CDR3 sequence: CASSYGLAGTDEQYF. CDR3 coding DNA: TGCGCCAGCAGCTATGGACTAGCGGGAACGGACGAGCAGTACTTC.

The V and J genes are TRBV2 and TRBJ1-1; D unclear. V was trimmed by 9 bases and J by 1 base, leaving 15 bases between them. The CDR3 runs 14 residues. The germline V gene has CDR1 SNHLY and CDR2 FYNNEI. DNA for the CDR3: TGTGCCAGTCATTTCCGGGTCGAGAACACTGAAGCTTTCTTT. It encodes CASHFRVENTEAFF.

This sequence joins TRBV4-1 and TRBJ2-3, with D unresolved. This CDR3 comprises 16 residues. Per germline, CDR1 MGHRA and CDR2 YSYEKL. The ends were cut back, 0 bases at V and 0 bases at J, with 10 bases in the middle. The CDR3 region has the DNA TGCGCCAGCAGCCAAGATCCGGTACTTAGCACAGATACGCAGTATTTT. It yields the protein CASSQDPVLSTDTQYF.

The rearrangement links TRBV13 to TRBJ2-1, with D perhaps matching TRBD2 (6 bases). This CDR3 is built from 15 residues. Germline-derived CDR1 and CDR2 are PRHDT and FYEKMQ (reference sequence). Between the trimmed V and J ends, which lost 4 bases and 4 bases, there was a span of 14 bases. The CDR3 reads CASSSTRDSYNEQFF. The CDR3 nucleotides are TGTGCCAGCAGCTCCACCCGGGACTCGTACAATGAGCAGTTCTTC. Drawing the rest from reference TRBV13 and TRBJ2-1, the complete variable domain is AAGVIQSPRHLIKEKRETATLKCYPIPRHDTVYWYQQGPGQDPQFLISFYEKMQSDKGSIPDRFSAQQFSDYHSELNMSSLELGDSALYFCASSSTRDSYNEQFFGPGTRLTVL.

The V call is TRBV4-3, the J call TRBJ1-5; D possibly corresponds to TRBD1 (5 bases). Trimming removed 0 bases from V and 6 bases from J, with 12 bases in between. CDR3 length: 15 amino acids. Per germline, CDR1 LGHNA and CDR2 YSLEER. The CDR3 loop reads CASSQDFPGIQPQHF. The CDR3 bases are TGCGCCAGCAGCCAAGATTTCCCAGGGATTCAGCCCCAGCATTTT.

CDR3 bases: TGTGCCAGCATGTGGGACAGGGGCACCTACGAGCAGTACTTC. Protein: CASMWDRGTYEQYF. The rearrangement uses TRBV2 and TRBJ2-7; 10 bases fit TRBD1. V lost 7 bases to trimming and J lost 2 bases; unmatched junction nucleotides: 5. The CDR3 is 14 residues long. CDR1 and CDR2 from the germline V gene are SNHLY and FYNNEI.

This sequence joins TRBV7-3 and TRBJ2-1; TRBD2 aligns across 11 bases. V dropped 5 bases and J dropped 4; count of bases not matched to a gene: 7. CDR3 length: 16 residues. Germline V gene data show CDR1 as SGHTA and CDR2 as FQGTGA. DNA for the CDR3: TGTGCCAGCAGCGCCATAGCGGGAGGGGGTTACAATGAGCAGTTCTTC. It yields the protein CASSAIAGGGYNEQFF.

The rearrangement links TRBV5-1 to TRBJ1-5, with D tentatively TRBD1 (6 bases). Trimming pared 4 bases from V and 5 bases from J, leaving 13 bases between. CDR1 and CDR2 from the germline V gene are SGHRS and YFSETQ. The CDR3 spans 14 residues. As DNA, the CDR3 is TGCGCCAGCAGCCAACAGGGCCCCGATCAGCCCCAGCATTTT. Residues: CASSQQGPDQPQHF.

The chain employs TRBV27 and TRBJ1-2; D perhaps matches TRBD1 (5 bases). The CDR3 consists of 17 residues. Deletions cut 10 bases from V and 7 bases from J, with 31 bases between. Germline V gene sequence: CDR1 MNHEY, CDR2 SMNVEV (reference sequence). Written as DNA, the CDR3 is TGTGCCACTCTACCTCGGGCAGGGTTGTCCCAGGGTGGTGGCTACACCTTC. Translated: CATLPRAGLSQGGGYTF.

This chain's CDR3 is CASSQEISGAYNEQFF. The CDR3 coding sequence is TGTGCCAGCAGCCAAGAGATTAGCGGTGCCTACAATGAGCAGTTCTTC. The V call is TRBV4-2, the J call TRBJ2-1; a possible D gene is TRBD2 (6 bases). Germline V CDR1 and CDR2: LGHNA, YNFKEQ. This CDR3 is 16 amino acids long. V was clipped by 0 bases and J by 2 bases, with 11 bases between them.

The J gene is TRBJ1-1, the V gene TRBV4-2, with a tentative D call TRBD1 (6 bases). Germline values: CDR1 LGHNA, CDR2 YNFKEQ. This CDR3 is built from 16 residues. The germline V and J ends were trimmed by 1 base and 3 bases, with 15 bases remaining between them. Here the CDR3 reads CASSQVEGKGDTEAFF. Written as DNA, the CDR3 is TGTGCCAGCAGCCAAGTAGAGGGGAAGGGGGACACTGAAGCTTTCTTT.

V gene TRBV7-9 combines with J gene TRBJ1-1, with 8 bases identical to TRBD1. V was clipped by 4 bases and J by 4 bases; unmatched bases: 5. The germline CDR1 and CDR2 sequences are SEHNR and FQNEAQ (reference sequence). The CDR3 length is 14 residues. The CDR3 DNA sequence: TGTGCCAGCAGCTCCCAAACAGGGGGCACTGAAGCTTTCTTT. Amino acids: CASSSQTGGTEAFF.

V usage is TRBV5-8 and J usage is TRBJ1-3, with D tentatively TRBD1 (5 bases). V lost 4 bases to trimming and J lost 1 base, with 9 bases between them. CDR3 length equals 14 residues. Germline V CDR1 and CDR2: SGHTS, YDEGEE. The CDR3 nucleotides are TGTGCCAGCAGCAAGGACATGTCTGGAAACACCATATATTTT. It yields the protein CASSKDMSGNTIYF.

This chain uses TRBV7-9 with TRBJ2-1, with 7 bases lining up with TRBD2. With 5 bases clipped from V and 3 bases from J, the junction kept 13 bases outside the gene matches. Germline assignment: CDR1 SEHNR and CDR2 FQNEAQ (reference sequence). The CDR3 sequence is 17 residues long. CDR3 DNA: TGTGCCAGCAGCCACCCCCTTCGGGGGGAAGGCTACAATGAGCAGTTCTTC. Translating gives CASSHPLRGEGYNEQFF.

V and J are TRBV4-3 and TRBJ1-1; D is unresolved. The CDR3 has 13 residues. Trimming stripped 4 bases from V and 4 bases from J, with 10 bases between. The germline V gene has CDR1 LGHNA and CDR2 YSLEER. The CDR3 reads CASSRIVGTEAFF. The CDR3 bases are TGCGCCAGCAGCCGAATAGTTGGCACTGAAGCTTTCTTT.

V gene TRBV4-2 combines with J gene TRBJ2-7; 9 bases agree with TRBD1. V was pared by 2 bases and J by 4 bases, with 3 bases of the junction left unmatched. Germline V gene lookup returns CDR1 LGHNA and CDR2 YNFKEQ. CDR3 length: 14 amino acids. The CDR3 sequence is CASSQKGQGYEQYF. The CDR3 region has the DNA TGTGCCAGCAGCCAAAAGGGACAGGGATACGAGCAGTACTTC.

The chain combines TRBV19 with TRBJ1-5; D might be TRBD1 (6 bases). V lost 5 bases to trimming and J lost 6 bases, with 8 bases between them. Germline loops: CDR1 LNHDA, CDR2 SQIVND (reference sequence). This CDR3 region has 12 residues. DNA for the CDR3: TGTGCCAGTAGTCAAGGGGGTCAGCCCCAGCATTTT. Translating it yields CASSQGGQPQHF.

The chain uses TRBV6-1 and TRBJ2-3, with D unresolved. The V and J ends lost 1 base and 2 bases respectively, with 10 bases between them. The CDR3 sequence is 15 residues long. Germline CDR1 reads MNHNS; CDR2 reads SASEGT. The CDR3 is CASSEGNYYTDTQYF. As DNA, the CDR3 is TGTGCCAGCAGTGAAGGGAACTACTACACAGATACGCAGTATTTT.

This clone was detected ten times or more. V is TRBV6-4 and J is TRBJ2-7, with 7 positions matching TRBD2. The CDR3 sequence is 13 residues long. CDR1 is MRHNA, CDR2 SNTAGT, per germline. V shed 8 bases and J 7 bases; nucleotides not matched to a gene: 11. The chain's CDR3 is CASASGPHTEQYF. CDR3 nucleotides: TGTGCCAGCGCTAGCGGCCCCCATACTGAGCAGTACTTC.

The chain uses TRBV7-6 and TRBJ2-5, with 10 bases that match TRBD2. CDR3 length: 14 residues. Looked up from germline, CDR1 is SGHVS and CDR2 is FNYEAQ. Trimming at V came to 5 bases and at J to 5 bases, leaving 5 bases not matched to a gene. The CDR3 DNA reads as TGTGCCAGCAGCGTTAGCGGGGGGCAGGAGACCCAGTACTTC. It specifies CASSVSGGQETQYF.

The chain has TRBV6-5 and TRBJ1-3; 7 bases map to TRBD1. The CDR3 contains 12 residues. V lost 8 bases, J lost 5 bases, and 3 bases stayed unmatched. The germline CDR1 and CDR2 sequences are MNHEY and SVGAGI. The CDR3 region has the DNA TGTGCCAGCCGGACAGGAAGAAACACCATATATTTT. Amino acid sequence: CASRTGRNTIYF.

The chain carries TRBV2 and TRBJ1-6; D is undetermined. The V end lost 2 bases, the J end lost 7 bases, and 15 bases lay between the germline ends. Looked up from germline, CDR1 is SNHLY and CDR2 is FYNNEI. The CDR3 length is 16 residues. The CDR3 here is CASSELIRIINSPLHF. In DNA, the CDR3 is TGTGCCAGCAGTGAACTTATCAGAATAATAAATTCACCCCTCCACTTT. Variable domain in full (rest from reference TRBV2 and TRBJ1-6): EPEVTQTPSHQVTQMGQEVILRCVPISNHLYFYWYRQILGQKVEFLVSFYNNEISEKSEIFDDQFSVERPDGSNFTLKIRSTKLEDSAMYFCASSELIRIINSPLHFGNGTRLTVT.

This clone was picked up a small number of times. This chain joins TRBV2 and TRBJ2-3, with 7 nucleotides matching TRBD2. The CDR3 totals 15 residues. V was pared by 8 bases and J by 0 bases, with 8 bases of the junction left unmatched. Germline CDR1 is SNHLY and CDR2 is FYNNEI. CDR3 residues: CASPDDSGSTDTQYF. DNA of the CDR3: TGTGCCAGCCCCGATGATAGCGGGAGCACAGATACGCAGTATTTT.